A single TCR beta chain is shown here with its context. Its antigen is undetermined. This specimen belongs to a study of cytomegalovirus exposure and HLA in healthy donors. Study observations and caveats: Most of the TCR beta V segments (in an earlier analysis) were productive either about 87% or about 30% of the time.

With 60 Vbeta and 13 Jbeta primers, the PCR was carried out. Clones were read by immunoSEQ multiplex PCR, and TCRdb kept only the in-frame ones, dropping some. Its table records over 100,000 clones. Germline CDR1 SGHTA, CDR2 FQGNSA. Between the trimmed V and J ends, which lost 2 bases and 2 bases, there was a span of 13 bases. This CDR3 region has 15 residues. This receptor was identified in a young man in good health and CMV-seronegative. This chain links TRBV7-2 with TRBJ2-7; D might be TRBD2 (5 bases). The material sequenced was PBMCs. CDR3 bases: TGTGCCAGCAGCTTACATCCGGGATATGCCTACGAGCAGTACTTC. Translated, it gives CASSLHPGYAYEQYF. The complete variable domain, with remaining parts taken from reference TRBV7-2 and TRBJ2-7, reads GAGVSQSPSNKVTEKGKDVELRCDPISGHTALYWYRQSLGQGLEFLIYFQGNSAPDKSGLPSDRFSAERTGGSVSTLTIQRTQQEDSAVYLCASSLHPGYAYEQYFGPGTRLTVT.